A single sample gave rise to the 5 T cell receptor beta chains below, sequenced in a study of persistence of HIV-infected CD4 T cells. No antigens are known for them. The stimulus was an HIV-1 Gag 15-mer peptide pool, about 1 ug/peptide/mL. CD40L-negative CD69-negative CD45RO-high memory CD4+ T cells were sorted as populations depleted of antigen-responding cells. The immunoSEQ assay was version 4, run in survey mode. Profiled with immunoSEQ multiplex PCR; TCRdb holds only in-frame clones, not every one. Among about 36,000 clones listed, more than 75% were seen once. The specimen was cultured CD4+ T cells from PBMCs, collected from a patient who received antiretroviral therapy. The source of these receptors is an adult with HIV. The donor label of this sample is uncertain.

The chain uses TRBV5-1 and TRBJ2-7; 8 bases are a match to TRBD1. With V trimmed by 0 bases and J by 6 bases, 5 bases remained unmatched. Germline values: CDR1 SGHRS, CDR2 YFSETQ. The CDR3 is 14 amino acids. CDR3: CASSLAQGGFEQYF. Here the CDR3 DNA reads TGCGCCAGCAGCTTGGCACAGGGGGGATTCGAGCAGTACTTC.

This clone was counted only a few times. The CDR3 sequence: CAGDFGVTGELFF. CDR3 sequence (DNA): TGTGCCGGAGACTTTGGAGTCACCGGGGAGCTGTTTTTT. V is TRBV7-9 and J is TRBJ2-2; D gene ambiguous. Germline V CDR1 and CDR2: SEHNR, FQNEAQ (reference sequence). V dropped 11 bases and J dropped 4 bases, with 14 bases sitting between them. This CDR3 is 13 amino acids long.

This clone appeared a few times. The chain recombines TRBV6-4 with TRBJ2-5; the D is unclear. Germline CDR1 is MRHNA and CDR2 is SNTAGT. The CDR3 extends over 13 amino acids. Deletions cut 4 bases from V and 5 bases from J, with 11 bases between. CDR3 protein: CASSALPGETQYF. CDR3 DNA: TGTGCCAGCAGTGCCCTCCCTGGGGAGACCCAGTACTTC.

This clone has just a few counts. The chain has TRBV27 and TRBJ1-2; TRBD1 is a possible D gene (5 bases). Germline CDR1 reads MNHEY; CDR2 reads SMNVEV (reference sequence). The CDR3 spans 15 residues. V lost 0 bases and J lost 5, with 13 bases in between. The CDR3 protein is CASSLSGREGYGYTF. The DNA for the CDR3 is TGTGCCAGCAGTTTATCAGGCAGGGAAGGGTATGGCTACACCTTC.

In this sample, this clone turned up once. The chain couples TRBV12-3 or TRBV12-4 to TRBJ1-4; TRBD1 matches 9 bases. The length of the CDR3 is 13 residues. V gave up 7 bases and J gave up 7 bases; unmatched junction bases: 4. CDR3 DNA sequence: TGTGCCAGCAACAGGGGGCAGGGTGAAAAACTGTTTTTT. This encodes CASNRGQGEKLFF.